This record covers a single T cell receptor (beta chain). These data originate in a study of T cell repertoires in cytomegalovirus infection. Background on the study: Public signatures in TCR beta pointed to CMV infection and matching HLA type.

The CDR3 is made up of 13 amino acids. Germline V CDR1 and CDR2: LNHNV, YYDKDF (reference sequence). The V and J ends lost 3 bases and 9 bases respectively, with 12 bases between them. One entry per CDR3 protein, called by TCRdb with MiXCR from the reads. Of about 530,000 distinct CDR3 sequences in the sample, 26% were seen once. The receptor's source is a human donor in good health (CMV status not recorded). Some clones in this sample may be carry-over from other donors' samples. The sequencing sample was made of PBMCs. This sequence joins TRBV15 and TRBJ2-1; D is unresolved. CDR3 in amino acids: CATSRGQWSEQFF. CDR3 nucleotide sequence: TGTGCCACCAGCAGGGGCCAGTGGAGTGAGCAGTTCTTC.